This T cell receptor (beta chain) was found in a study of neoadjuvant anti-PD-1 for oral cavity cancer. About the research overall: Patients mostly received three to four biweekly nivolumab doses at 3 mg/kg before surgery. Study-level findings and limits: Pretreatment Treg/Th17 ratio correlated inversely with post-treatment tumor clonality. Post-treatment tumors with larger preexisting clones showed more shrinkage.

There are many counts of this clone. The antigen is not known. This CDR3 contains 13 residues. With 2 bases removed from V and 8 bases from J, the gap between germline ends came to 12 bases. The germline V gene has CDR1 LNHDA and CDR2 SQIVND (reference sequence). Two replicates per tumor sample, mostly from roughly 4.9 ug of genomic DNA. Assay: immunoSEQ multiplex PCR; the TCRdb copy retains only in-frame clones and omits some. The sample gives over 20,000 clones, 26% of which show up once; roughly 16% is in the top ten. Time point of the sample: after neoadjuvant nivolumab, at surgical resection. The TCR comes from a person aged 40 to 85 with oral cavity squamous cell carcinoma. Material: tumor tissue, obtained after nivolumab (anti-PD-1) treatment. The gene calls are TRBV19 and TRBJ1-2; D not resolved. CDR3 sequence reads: CASSIYGLGGYTF. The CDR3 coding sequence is TGTGCCAGTAGTATATACGGGCTTGGAGGCTACACCTTC. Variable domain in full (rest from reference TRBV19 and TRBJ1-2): DGGITQSPKYLFRKEGQNVTLSCEQNLNHDAMYWYRQDPGQGLRLIYYSQIVNDFQKGDIAEGYSVSREKKESFPLTVTSAQKNPTAFYLCASSIYGLGGYTFGSGTRLTVV.